The source of this T cell receptor (beta chain) is a study of T cells in localized non-small cell lung cancer. Notes on the study in general: Greater T cell density in blood accompanied longer overall survival. Paired adjacent lung recovered a median roughly 54 of the top 100 tumor clones.

Trimming shortened V by 3 bases and J by 0 bases, and 8 bases separated the two germline ends. Germline CDR1 reads MNHEY; CDR2 reads SMNVEV (reference sequence). The CDR3 length is 14 residues. TCRdb keeps only in-frame clones here, not all; method: immunoSEQ multiplex PCR. The sample carries around 64,000 clones, approximately 90% recorded once. A word on this clone: Its specificity is unknown.

The rearrangement links TRBV27 to TRBJ1-1, with D maybe TRBD1 (5 bases). This material consisted of peripheral blood, taken before any cancer treatment. This TCR was recovered from a man between 40 and 70 years old with stage I lung adenocarcinoma. For the CDR3, the DNA is TGTGCCAGCAGTTTTCAGGGTCTGAACACTGAAGCTTTCTTT. Translation gives CASSFQGLNTEAFF.